The present T cell receptor (beta chain) was sequenced within a study of blood T cell repertoires in COVID-19 (dated by TCRdb to 2020 to 2021). Looking at the study overall: The collaborator samples originated in the United States, Italy and Spain and spanned the acute and convalescent phases of COVID-19. Where HLA class I and class II types were available, the types were taken from metadata supplied by the sample provider, not from assay-based typing. A de-identified subject ID, COVID-19 status, age in years and sex were almost always included in the sample metadata. The samples were drawn from the first 160 participants of the ongoing ImmuneRACE study and from under 1,500 subjects provided by 6 global collaborators. The material from the prospective study consisted of cDNA or gDNA derived from T cells, B-cell-depleted T cells, or PBMCs. The repertoires were made available in a free public database intended to serve as a resource for research on the immune response to SARS-CoV-2. Subjects who had been exposed to COVID-19, were actively infected with it, or had recovered from it provided the deeply sampled blood TCRbeta repertoires that made up the dataset.

The CDR3, cysteine through phenylalanine, is 17 amino acids long. Left in the record is the CDR3 DNA by itself, 51 bases read in frame from the first base. Via the germline V gene, CDR1 is SGHTA and CDR2 FQGTGA. V loses 6 bases at its end and J loses 0 bases; junction bases beyond the gene matches: 5. TCRbeta CDR3 regions were amplified from genomic DNA using the immunoSEQ Assay, a bias-controlled multiplex PCR. Processing in the source paper ran as follows. The number of nucleated cells in each sample was estimated by amplification of reference gene primers within the assay. To quantify the absolute abundance of each unique TCRbeta CDR3 rearrangement, sequence reads were collapsed and filtered. For each sample, productive Simpson clonality was calculated as the square root of Simpson's diversity index across productive rearrangements. TCRdb carries this immuneACCESS record with in-frame sequences only. Its versions omit some clonotypes, under half of them owing to an unresolved V gene in the studies checked, with the rest unexplained. V, J and clone size derive from that table, while D and trimming were established from the DNA sequence. The sample table records about 240,000 clones; 80% to 85% of these occur just once. The top ten clones comprise less than 3.5% of the sample.

Study-wide findings and limitations: The amount of clinical and demographic metadata varied by source and participant and was provided uncurated.

A remark on this clone: Its specific antigen is unknown. No base-level quality is on record; no much larger clone is a single base apart.

Each collaborating institution followed its own protocols to collect whole blood in K2EDTA tubes. Collaborator samples were shipped for TCRbeta analysis as frozen whole blood, isolated PBMCs, or DNA extracted from either sample type. The chain links TRBV7-3 with TRBJ2-1; 13 bases in the middle match TRBD2. This receptor was identified in a woman younger than 30 with acute or convalescent COVID-19. The sequencing input was peripheral blood. The DNA is as follows: TGTGCCAGCAGGTTACTAGCGGGAGGGTCCTCCTACAATGAGCAGTTCTTC. Its protein is CASRLLAGGSSYNEQFF. Extended through the reference TRBV7-3 and TRBJ2-1 proteins, this CDR3 yields the full variable domain: GAGVSQTPSNKVTEKGKYVELRCDPISGHTALYWYRQSLGQGPEFLIYFQGTGAADDSGLPNDRFFAVRPEGSVSTLKIQRTERGDSAVYLCASRLLAGGSSYNEQFFGPGTRLTVL.